This T cell receptor (beta chain) was found in a study of T cells in Graves' hyperthyroidism and ophthalmopathy. General study points: Peripheral blood also featured most of the thyroid clonotypes expanded above 0.001.

Template material for amplifying TCR beta CDR3 regions consisted of RNA transcripts. Using the HTBI primer set, a first-round RT-PCR was run on the TCR CDR3. MiXCR, run by TCRdb on the multiplex PCR reads, gives a single entry per CDR3 protein. Of hundreds of thousands of distinct CDR3 sequences in the sample, roughly 46% were seen once. About this clonotype itself: Its antigen is unidentified.

Trimming took off 5 bases at V and 4 bases at J, with 14 bases between the two ends. The CDR3 spans 13 residues. Germline CDR1 SQVTM, CDR2 ANQGSEA. This chain links TRBV29-1 with TRBJ1-2; tentatively, D is TRBD1 (6 bases). Sequences were obtained from peripheral blood or thyroid tissue (not recorded which). The TCR sequence derives from an adult man with Graves' disease, either hyperthyroidism or ophthalmopathy (not recorded which). This chain's CDR3 is CSVKGGATYGYTF. DNA of the CDR3: TGCAGCGTTAAGGGGGGGGCGACCTATGGCTACACCTTC. Full variable domain (remainder filled in from reference TRBV29-1 and TRBJ1-2): SAVISQKPSRDICQRGTSLTIQCQVDSQVTMMFWYRQQPGQSLTLIATANQGSEATYESGFVIDKFPISRPNLTFSTLTVSNMSPEDSSIYLCSVKGGATYGYTFGSGTRLTVV.